Presented here are 17 T cell receptor beta chains from one specimen sequenced in a study of T cells after yellow fever vaccination. Using its own MiXCR run on the 5' RACE reads, TCRdb lists one record per CDR3 protein. The table lists roughly 48,000 distinct CDR3 sequences, 6% to 8.5% of them singletons. Material: CD8+ T cells not binding an NS4B(214-222) dextramer, sorted from PBMCs, obtained about 49 days after the first yellow fever vaccination. These TCRs come from a man between 18 and 29 years old who received the YFV17D yellow fever vaccine.

This clonotype was counted many times. CDR3 sequence reads: CSARPRHSYEQFF. In DNA form, the CDR3 reads TGCAGTGCTAGACCCAGACACTCATATGAGCAGTTCTTC. The V call is TRBV20-1, the J call TRBJ2-1; D is undetermined. CDR1 is DFQATT, CDR2 SNEGSKA, per germline (reference sequence). V was shortened by 2 bases and J by 8 bases, with 13 bases between the two germline ends. This CDR3 has 13 residues.

A note on this clonotype: This sequence may be a read error, since a much larger clone differs from it by one base. The V and J genes are TRBV6-2 or TRBV6-3 and TRBJ2-1, with unresolved D. Germline values: CDR1 MNHEY, CDR2 SVGEGT. CDR3 length: 13 residues. The CDR3 sequence: CASNYGSYNEQFF. CDR3 sequence (DNA): TGTGCCAGCAATTACGGCTCCTACAATGAGCAGTTCTTC.

The chain recombines TRBV29-1 with TRBJ1-1; D is unclear. Germline V gene sequence: CDR1 SQVTM, CDR2 ANQGSEA. Trimming removed 5 bases at V and 6 bases at J, with 10 bases between. The length of the CDR3 is 11 residues. CDR3 nucleotide sequence: TGCAGCGTTAACTTCGGAGCTGAAGCTTTCTTT. Protein: CSVNFGAEAFF. The full variable domain, completed using reference TRBV29-1 and TRBJ1-1, is SAVISQKPSRDICQRGTSLTIQCQVDSQVTMMFWYRQQPGQSLTLIATANQGSEATYESGFVIDKFPISRPNLTFSTLTVSNMSPEDSSIYLCSVNFGAEAFFGQGTRLTVV.

There are a few counts of this clonotype. This chain connects TRBV12-3 or TRBV12-4 to TRBJ1-5; D perhaps matches TRBD1 (6 bases). There are 15 residues in the CDR3. V shed 6 bases and J shed 3 bases, with 15 bases lying between them. CDR3 bases: TGTGCCAGCAGCGAAGAGGGGGGAATCAATCAGCCCCAGCATTTT. Its protein product is CASSEEGGINQPQHF.

Note on this clonotype: A much larger clone differs from this one at a single base, so this may be a read error. V and J are TRBV30 and TRBJ2-4, with D unclear. From germline, CDR1 is GTSNPN and CDR2 SVGIG (reference sequence). This CDR3 has 13 amino acids. The CDR3 reads CAWNTGTKKIQYF. DNA for the CDR3: TGTGCCTGGAATACCGGAACCAAAAAAATTCAGTACTTC.

J is TRBJ2-2 and V is TRBV5-6; either TRBD1 or TRBD2 may fit D (6 bases each). Looked up from germline, CDR1 is SGHDT and CDR2 is YYEEEE. CDR3 length: 15 residues. V lost 2 bases to trimming and J lost 8 bases, with 16 bases between them. DNA of the CDR3: TGTGCCAGCAGCTTCTACAGGGAGGTAGCGGGGGAGCTGTTTTTT. It is translated as CASSFYREVAGELFF.

Comment on this clonotype: A junction end diverges from the germline sequence, so it may reflect a read error. Here the CDR3 DNA reads TGTGCTAGCATGGAGGACCTAGGGGGACCAAATCAGCCCCAGCATTTT. Protein: CASMEDLGGPNQPQHF. This rearrangement joins TRBV12-3 or TRBV12-4 to TRBJ1-5; D might be TRBD1 (6 bases). The CDR3 has 16 residues.

This clonotype was detected many times. The chain uses TRBV7-8 and TRBJ2-5, with 14 bases matching TRBD2. The CDR3 is 16 residues long. V shed 4 bases and J 4 bases; nucleotides not matched to a gene: 5. Germline V CDR1 and CDR2: SGHVS, FQNEAQ. CDR3 in DNA: TGTGCCAGCAGCTCGACTAGCGGGGGGGCCGGAGAGACCCAGTACTTC. Translation: CASSSTSGGAGETQYF.

The genes are TRBV3-1 and TRBJ2-5, with 8 positions matching TRBD1. The V and J ends lost 10 bases and 5 bases, in that order; junction bases with no gene match: 15. The CDR3 consists of 15 residues. The germline V gene has CDR1 LGHDT and CDR2 YNNKEL (reference sequence). The DNA for the CDR3 is TGTGCCACCACCCAAGAGGCAGGGGGCGGTGAGACCCAGTACTTC. Its protein product is CATTQEAGGGETQYF.

V gene TRBV6-2 or TRBV6-3 combines with J gene TRBJ2-7; 7 bases are a match to TRBD1. Germline lookup yields CDR1 MNHEY and CDR2 SVGEGT. V gave up 0 bases and J gave up 5 bases; unmatched junction bases: 4. This CDR3 comprises 14 residues. The CDR3 sequence is CASSYSSDRDEQYV. The DNA of the CDR3 is TGTGCCAGCAGTTACTCCTCAGACAGGGACGAGCAGTACGTC.

In this sample, this clonotype turned up a few times. The rearrangement links TRBV12-3 or TRBV12-4 to TRBJ1-4; D remains unclear. The CDR3 runs 17 residues. V was trimmed by 5 bases and J by 0 bases, leaving 16 bases between them. CDR3 coding DNA: TGTGCCAGCAGTAGAAGATCCACAGATGCAACTAATGAAAAACTGTTTTTT. As protein: CASSRRSTDATNEKLFF.

This clonotype was detected ten times or more. The chain has TRBV6-2 or TRBV6-3 and TRBJ2-7; 9 bases fit TRBD1. This CDR3 is 18 amino acids long. Unmatched junction bases numbered 15, after V lost 2 bases and J lost 4 bases. The germline gives CDR1 MNHEY, CDR2 SVGEGT. DNA for the CDR3: TGTGCCAGCAGTTACGTACGCGCTCACGGGACAGGGCTATACGAGCAGTACTTC. Its translation: CASSYVRAHGTGLYEQYF.

This clonotype was picked up many times. The chain is built from TRBV12-3 or TRBV12-4 and TRBJ2-2; D uncertain. The CDR3 totals 14 residues. V was clipped by 2 bases and J by 3 bases, with 7 bases between them. CDR3: CASSLYRDTGELFF. The CDR3 DNA follows: TGTGCCAGCAGTTTATACAGAGACACCGGGGAGCTGTTTTTT.

The rearrangement uses TRBV9 and TRBJ2-3; 7 bases line up with TRBD2. Losses at the gene ends were 0 bases for V and 4 bases for J; bases not matched to a gene: 5. This CDR3 has 15 amino acids. CDR1 and CDR2 from the germline V gene are SGDLS and YYNGEE. In nucleotides, the CDR3 is TGTGCCAGCAGCGTAGTTTCGGGGAGGGCAGATACGCAGTATTTT. It translates to CASSVVSGRADTQYF.

This clonotype was seen a few times. This rearrangement joins TRBV19 to TRBJ1-1, with 7 bases lining up with TRBD1. CDR3 length equals 15 residues. V shed 3 bases, J shed 5 bases, and the junction held 9 bases outside the gene matches. CDR1 LNHDA and CDR2 SQIVND come from the germline V gene (reference sequence). The CDR3 loop is CASSMDRQGGTEAFF. Here the CDR3 DNA reads TGTGCCAGTAGTATGGATCGACAGGGCGGGACTGAAGCTTTCTTT.

This clonotype was picked up a small number of times. The rearrangement uses TRBV4-2 and TRBJ1-1, with TRBD1 matching 7 bases. The junction had 3 bases not matched to a gene; V was cut back by 2 bases and J by 0 bases. The CDR3 extends over 15 amino acids. Germline CDR1 reads LGHNA; CDR2 reads YNFKEQ. Here the CDR3 reads CASSQPGQMNTEAFF. In nucleotides, the CDR3 is TGTGCCAGCAGCCAACCGGGACAGATGAACACTGAAGCTTTCTTT.

This clonotype has only a few counts. This chain connects TRBV11-2 to TRBJ1-6; maybe TRBD1 (5 bases). Germline loops: CDR1 SGHAT, CDR2 FQNNGV. V was clipped by 0 bases and J by 1 base, with 13 bases between them. The CDR3 runs to 18 residues. The CDR3 region is CASSLDWEGPSYNSPLHF. CDR3 DNA: TGTGCCAGCAGCTTAGATTGGGAGGGGCCGTCCTATAATTCACCCCTCCACTTT.